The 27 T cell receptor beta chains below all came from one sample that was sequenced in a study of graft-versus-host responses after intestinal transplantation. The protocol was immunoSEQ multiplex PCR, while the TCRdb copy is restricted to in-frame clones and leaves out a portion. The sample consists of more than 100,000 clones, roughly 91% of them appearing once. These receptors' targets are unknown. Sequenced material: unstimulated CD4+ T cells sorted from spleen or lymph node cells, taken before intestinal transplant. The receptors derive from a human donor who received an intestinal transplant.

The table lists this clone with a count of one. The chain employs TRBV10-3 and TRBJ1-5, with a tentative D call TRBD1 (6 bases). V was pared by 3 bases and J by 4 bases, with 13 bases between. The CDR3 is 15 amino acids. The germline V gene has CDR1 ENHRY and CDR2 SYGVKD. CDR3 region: CAISDGGKGNQPQHF. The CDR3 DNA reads TGTGCCATCAGTGATGGGGGCAAGGGAAATCAGCCCCAGCATTTT.

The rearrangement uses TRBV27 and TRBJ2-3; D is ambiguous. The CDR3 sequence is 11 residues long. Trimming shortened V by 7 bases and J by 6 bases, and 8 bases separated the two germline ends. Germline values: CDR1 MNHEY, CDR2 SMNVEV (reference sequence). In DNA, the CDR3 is TGTGCCAGCACCTCTAGGGATACGCAGTATTTT. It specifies CASTSRDTQYF.

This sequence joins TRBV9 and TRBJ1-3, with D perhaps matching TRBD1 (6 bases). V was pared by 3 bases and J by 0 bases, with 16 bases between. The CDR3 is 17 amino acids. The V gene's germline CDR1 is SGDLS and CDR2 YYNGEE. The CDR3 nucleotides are TGTGCCAGCAGCGCCACCTGGGGCAGGGGCTCTGGAAACACCATATATTTT. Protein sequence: CASSATWGRGSGNTIYF.

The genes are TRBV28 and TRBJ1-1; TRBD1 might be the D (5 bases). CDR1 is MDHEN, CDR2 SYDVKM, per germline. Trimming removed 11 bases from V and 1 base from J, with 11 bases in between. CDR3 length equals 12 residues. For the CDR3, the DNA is TGTGCCTCCAGGGAAGGGAACACTGAAGCTTTCTTT. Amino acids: CASREGNTEAFF.

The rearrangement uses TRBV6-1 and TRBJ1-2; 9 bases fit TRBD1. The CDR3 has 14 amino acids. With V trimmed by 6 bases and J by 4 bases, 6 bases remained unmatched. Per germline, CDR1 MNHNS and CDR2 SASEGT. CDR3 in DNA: TGTGCCAGCAGGAGGACAGGGGTGGGCTATGGCTACACCTTC. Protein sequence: CASRRTGVGYGYTF.

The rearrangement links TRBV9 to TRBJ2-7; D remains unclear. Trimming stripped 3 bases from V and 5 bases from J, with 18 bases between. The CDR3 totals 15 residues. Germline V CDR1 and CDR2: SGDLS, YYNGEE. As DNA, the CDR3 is TGTGCCAGCAGCGCACCTCCTCGGGTTCGGGACGAGCAGTACTTC. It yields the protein CASSAPPRVRDEQYF.

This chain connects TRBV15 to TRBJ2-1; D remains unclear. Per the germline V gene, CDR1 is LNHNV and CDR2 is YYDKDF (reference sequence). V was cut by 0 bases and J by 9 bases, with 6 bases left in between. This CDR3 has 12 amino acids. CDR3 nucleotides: TGTGCCACCAGCAGAGATAGGATTGAGCAGTTCTTC. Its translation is CATSRDRIEQFF.

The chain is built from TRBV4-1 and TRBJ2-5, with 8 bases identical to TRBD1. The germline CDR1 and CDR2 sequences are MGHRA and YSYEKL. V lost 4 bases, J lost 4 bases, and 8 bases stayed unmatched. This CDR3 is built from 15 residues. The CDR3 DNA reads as TGCGCCAGCAGCCCCCCAGGGGGCGCAGGAGAGACCCAGTACTTC. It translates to CASSPPGGAGETQYF.

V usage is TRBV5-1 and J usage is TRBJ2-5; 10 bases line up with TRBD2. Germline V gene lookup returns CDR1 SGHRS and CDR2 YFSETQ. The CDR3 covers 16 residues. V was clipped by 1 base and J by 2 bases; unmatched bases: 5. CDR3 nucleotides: TGCGCCAGCAGCTTGCGGACTAGCGGATTACAAGAGACCCAGTACTTC. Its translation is CASSLRTSGLQETQYF.

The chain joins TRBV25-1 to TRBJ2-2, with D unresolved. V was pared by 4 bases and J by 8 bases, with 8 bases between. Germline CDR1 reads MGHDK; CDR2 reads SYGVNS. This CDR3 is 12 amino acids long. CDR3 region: CASSVSKGELFF. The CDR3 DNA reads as TGTGCCAGCAGTGTTTCTAAAGGGGAGCTGTTTTTT.

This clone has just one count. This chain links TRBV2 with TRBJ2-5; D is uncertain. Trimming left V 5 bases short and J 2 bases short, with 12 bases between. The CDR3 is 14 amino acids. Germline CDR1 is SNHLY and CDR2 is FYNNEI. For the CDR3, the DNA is TGTGCCAGCAGTTTTGAGGTACTTCAAGAGACCCAGTACTTC. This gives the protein CASSFEVLQETQYF.

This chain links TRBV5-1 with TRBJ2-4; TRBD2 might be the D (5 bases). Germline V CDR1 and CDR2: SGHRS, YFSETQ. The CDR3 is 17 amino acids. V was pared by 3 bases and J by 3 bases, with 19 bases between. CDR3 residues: CASSYGGVGPGKNIQYF. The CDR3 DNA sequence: TGCGCCAGCAGCTATGGAGGTGTTGGGCCAGGCAAAAACATTCAGTACTTC.

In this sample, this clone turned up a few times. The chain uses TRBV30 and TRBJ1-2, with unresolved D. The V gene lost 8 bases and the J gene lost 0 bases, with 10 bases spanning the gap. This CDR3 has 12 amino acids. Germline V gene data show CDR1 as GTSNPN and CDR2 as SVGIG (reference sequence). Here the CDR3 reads CAGSDANYGYTF. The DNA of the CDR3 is TGTGCCGGATCTGACGCTAACTATGGCTACACCTTC.

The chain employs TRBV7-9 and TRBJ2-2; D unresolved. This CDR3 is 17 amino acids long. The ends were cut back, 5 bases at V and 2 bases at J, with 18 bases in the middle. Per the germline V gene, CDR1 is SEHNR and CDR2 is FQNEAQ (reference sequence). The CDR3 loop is CASSTRPVPRNTGELFF. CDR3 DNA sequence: TGTGCCAGCAGCACCCGGCCCGTTCCTCGTAACACCGGGGAGCTGTTTTTT.

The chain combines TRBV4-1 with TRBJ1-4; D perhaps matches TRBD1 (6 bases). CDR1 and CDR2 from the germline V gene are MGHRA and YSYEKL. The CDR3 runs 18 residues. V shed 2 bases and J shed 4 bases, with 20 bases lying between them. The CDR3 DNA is TGCGCCAGCAGCCAAAGTTCGGGGACAACCTATGATAATGAAAAACTGTTTTTT. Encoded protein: CASSQSSGTTYDNEKLFF.

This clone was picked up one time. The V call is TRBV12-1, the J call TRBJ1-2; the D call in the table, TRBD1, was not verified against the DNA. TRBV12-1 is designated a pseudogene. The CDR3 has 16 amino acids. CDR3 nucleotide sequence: TGTGCCAGCAGCTCTTACCGGGACAGGGAGGTTGGGGGCTACACCTTC. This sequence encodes CASSSYRDREVGGYTF.

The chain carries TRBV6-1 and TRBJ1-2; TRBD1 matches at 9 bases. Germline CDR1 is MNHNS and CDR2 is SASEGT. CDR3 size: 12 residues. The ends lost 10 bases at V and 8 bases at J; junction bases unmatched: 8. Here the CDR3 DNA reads TGTGCCACCGAGGACAGGGGACGCGGCTACACCTTC. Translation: CATEDRGRGYTF.

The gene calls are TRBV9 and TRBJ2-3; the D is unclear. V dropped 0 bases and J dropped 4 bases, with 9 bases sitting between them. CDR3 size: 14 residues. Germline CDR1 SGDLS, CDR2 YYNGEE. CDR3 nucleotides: TGTGCCAGCAGCGTAGAACCCAGAGCAGATACGCAGTATTTT. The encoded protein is CASSVEPRADTQYF.

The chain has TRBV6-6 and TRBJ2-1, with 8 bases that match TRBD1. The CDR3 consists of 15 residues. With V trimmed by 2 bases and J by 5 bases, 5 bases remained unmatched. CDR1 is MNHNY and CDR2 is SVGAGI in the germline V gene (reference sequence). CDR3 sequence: CASSYGQGADNEQFF. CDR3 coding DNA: TGTGCCAGCAGTTACGGGCAGGGGGCGGACAATGAGCAGTTCTTC.

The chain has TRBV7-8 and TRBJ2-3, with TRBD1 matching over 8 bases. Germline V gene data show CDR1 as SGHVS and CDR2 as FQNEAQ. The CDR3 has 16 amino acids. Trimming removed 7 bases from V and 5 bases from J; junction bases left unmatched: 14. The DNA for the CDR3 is TGTGCCAGCACCCCAAGGTGGGCAGGGGGCATAGATACGCAGTATTTT. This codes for CASTPRWAGGIDTQYF.

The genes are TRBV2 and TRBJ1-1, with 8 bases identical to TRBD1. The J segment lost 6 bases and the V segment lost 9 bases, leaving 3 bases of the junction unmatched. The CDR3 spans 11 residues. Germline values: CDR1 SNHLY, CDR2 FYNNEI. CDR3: CASQQGAEAFF. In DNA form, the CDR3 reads TGTGCCAGTCAACAGGGGGCTGAAGCTTTCTTT.

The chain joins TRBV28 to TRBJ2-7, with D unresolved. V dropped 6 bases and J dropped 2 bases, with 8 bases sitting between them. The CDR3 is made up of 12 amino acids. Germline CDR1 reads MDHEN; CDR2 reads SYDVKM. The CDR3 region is CASSGRPYEQYF. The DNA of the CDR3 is TGTGCCAGCAGCGGCCGGCCCTACGAGCAGTACTTC.

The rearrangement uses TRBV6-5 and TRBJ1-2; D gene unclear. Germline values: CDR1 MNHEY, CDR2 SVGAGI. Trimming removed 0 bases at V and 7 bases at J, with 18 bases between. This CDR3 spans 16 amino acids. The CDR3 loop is CASSYSYAVRKGGYTF. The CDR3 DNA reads TGTGCCAGCAGTTACTCATATGCAGTACGGAAGGGTGGCTACACCTTC.

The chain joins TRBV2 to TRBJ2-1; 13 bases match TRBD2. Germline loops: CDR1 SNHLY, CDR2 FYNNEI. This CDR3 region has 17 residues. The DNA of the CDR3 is TGTGTCGGAACTAGCGGGAGGGCCAAGTCCCCCTACAATGAGCAGTTCTTC. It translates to CVGTSGRAKSPYNEQFF.

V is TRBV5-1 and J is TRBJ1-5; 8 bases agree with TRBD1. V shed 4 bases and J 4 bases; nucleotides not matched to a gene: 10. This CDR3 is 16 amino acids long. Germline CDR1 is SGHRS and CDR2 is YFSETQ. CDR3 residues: CASSPEGQGLNQPQHF. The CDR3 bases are TGCGCCAGCAGCCCCGAAGGACAGGGATTAAATCAGCCCCAGCATTTT.

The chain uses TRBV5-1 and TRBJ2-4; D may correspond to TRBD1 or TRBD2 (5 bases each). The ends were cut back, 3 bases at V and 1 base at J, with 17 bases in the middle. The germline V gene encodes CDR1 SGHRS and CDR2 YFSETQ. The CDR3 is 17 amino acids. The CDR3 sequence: CASSSIPGPLAKNIQYF. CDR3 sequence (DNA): TGCGCCAGCAGCTCGATTCCGGGGCCCTTGGCCAAAAACATTCAGTACTTC.

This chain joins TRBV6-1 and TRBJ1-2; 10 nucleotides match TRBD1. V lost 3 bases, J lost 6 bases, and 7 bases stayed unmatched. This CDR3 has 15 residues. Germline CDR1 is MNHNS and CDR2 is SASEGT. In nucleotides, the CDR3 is TGTGCCAGCAGTGATCAGGACAGGGGGAACAATGGCTACACCTTC. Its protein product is CASSDQDRGNNGYTF.